This T cell receptor beta chain derives from a study of T-cell memory formation after mild COVID-19. Amplification by 5'RACE using constant-segment primers produced TCR alpha and TCR beta cDNA libraries that carried sample barcodes and UMIs. Each CDR3 protein is one row after TCRdb ran MiXCR on the 5' RACE reads. Counted here are fewer than 650,000 distinct CDR3 sequences, 20% to 25% occurring once; the ten biggest clones make up roughly 8.1%. Trimming removed 7 bases at V and 13 bases at J, with 20 bases between. Germline V lookup: CDR1 SNHLY, CDR2 FYNNEI. The CDR3 is 13 amino acids. This clonotype has just a few counts.

What was sequenced was PBMCs or a T cell subset sorted from them (not recorded which). This sequence originates from an adult woman who had mild COVID-19 (a few samples of this study predate the infection). Cell type and time point are not known. This chain joins TRBV2 and TRBJ1-5; maybe TRBD1 (6 bases). For the CDR3, the DNA is TGTGCCAGCACCCCTGAGGGGGGACACCCTCAGCATTTT. Translation gives CASTPEGGHPQHF.